This entry lists 9 T cell receptor beta chains sequenced from one sample in a study of cytomegalovirus exposure and HLA in healthy donors. Amplification used 60 Vbeta primers and 13 Jbeta primers. Method: immunoSEQ multiplex PCR; TCRdb's copy keeps in-frame clones and lacks some. This sample contains over 75,000 clones. Sequenced sample: PBMCs. These receptor sequences come from a man in his forties or fifties in good health and CMV-seronegative.

The chain recombines TRBV6-5 with TRBJ2-1; D is possibly TRBD2 (6 bases). Germline V gene lookup returns CDR1 MNHEY and CDR2 SVGAGI. CDR3 length equals 13 residues. The V gene lost 2 bases and the J gene lost 7 bases, with 9 bases spanning the gap. CDR3 in amino acids: CASSYGRGNEQFF. In DNA, the CDR3 is TGTGCCAGCAGTTACGGTCGGGGGAATGAGCAGTTCTTC.

The chain recombines TRBV18 with TRBJ1-2; 7 bases are a match to TRBD1. The CDR3 is 15 residues long. V was clipped by 0 bases and J by 4 bases; unmatched bases: 5. Germline assignment: CDR1 KGHSH and CDR2 LQKENI. The CDR3 coding sequence is TGTGCCAGCTCACCACCCGGGACAGAAAGCTATGGCTACACCTTC. Translated, it gives CASSPPGTESYGYTF.

J is TRBJ2-7 and V is TRBV29-1; TRBD1 matches at 8 bases. Looked up from germline, CDR1 is SQVTM and CDR2 is ANQGSEA. The CDR3 extends over 13 amino acids. Trimming took 4 bases from V and 6 from J; bases not matched to a gene: 8. Here the CDR3 DNA reads TGCAGCGTTGGGTTTACGGGACAGGCCGAGCAGTACTTC. Encoded protein: CSVGFTGQAEQYF.

V gene TRBV28 combines with J gene TRBJ2-1; 7 nucleotides line up with TRBD2. V shed 6 bases, J shed 4 bases, and the junction held 12 bases outside the gene matches. This CDR3 comprises 16 residues. Germline-derived CDR1 and CDR2 are MDHEN and SYDVKM. Here the CDR3 reads CASRGPGSGVYNEQFF. For the CDR3, the DNA is TGTGCCAGCAGAGGGCCGGGGAGCGGGGTTTACAATGAGCAGTTCTTC.

V usage is TRBV2 and J usage is TRBJ2-3, with 11 positions matching TRBD1. There are 15 residues in the CDR3. CDR1 and CDR2 from the germline V gene are SNHLY and FYNNEI. V lost 7 bases and J lost 4; bases outside the gene matches: 7. The DNA of the CDR3 is TGTGCCAGCAAAGGACAGGGGGCGATGGCAGATACGCAGTATTTT. Translating it yields CASKGQGAMADTQYF.

The chain couples TRBV18 to TRBJ1-2; D call uncertain. Germline V gives CDR1 KGHSH, CDR2 LQKENI. The CDR3 has 15 residues. Trimming pared 7 bases from V and 2 bases from J, leaving 17 bases between. This chain's CDR3 is CASFPAGSGNYGYTF. The CDR3, as DNA: TGTGCCAGCTTCCCCGCAGGAAGCGGGAACTATGGCTACACCTTC.

This rearrangement joins TRBV7-2 to TRBJ2-3; 12 positions agree with TRBD2. There are 15 residues in the CDR3. Unmatched junction bases numbered 3, after V lost 4 bases and J lost 4 bases. The germline gives CDR1 SGHTA, CDR2 FQGNSA. The CDR3 region is CASSSRTSGADTQYF. In DNA, the CDR3 is TGTGCCAGCAGCTCCCGGACTAGCGGGGCAGATACGCAGTATTTT.

The chain recombines TRBV5-1 with TRBJ2-5, with TRBD1 identical over 8 bases. V trimming: 0 bases; J trimming: 2 bases; junction bases outside the gene matches: 3. The CDR3 totals 15 residues. Germline V gene sequence: CDR1 SGHRS, CDR2 YFSETQ. Here the CDR3 reads CASSLDRGWQETQYF. The CDR3 coding sequence is TGCGCCAGCAGCTTGGACAGGGGGTGGCAAGAGACCCAGTACTTC.

This chain connects TRBV30 to TRBJ1-2; D unresolved. The CDR3 totals 15 residues. V dropped 1 base and J dropped 3 bases, with 15 bases sitting between them. CDR1 GTSNPN and CDR2 SVGIG come from the germline V gene (reference sequence). In nucleotides, the CDR3 is TGTGCCTGGAGTGGCGGTGAAGCCCTGTACTATGGCTACACCTTC. It yields the protein CAWSGGEALYYGYTF.